These T cell receptor beta chains were read from a single sample in a study of OX40 agonist ivuxolimab in advanced cancers. Sequenced by immunoSEQ multiplex PCR; TCRdb stores in-frame clones only, minus some. The sample yields under 65,000 clones, around 87% seen once. Sequenced material: CD4+ or CD8+ T cells sorted from blood, taken in a trial of the OX40 agonist ivuxolimab. These receptor sequences come from an adult with an advanced solid tumor such as melanoma, head and neck, liver or kidney cancer. The CDR3 runs from the conserved cysteine through the conserved F or W. D genes are given only for firm matches. For some rows the clone size is stated as once, few or many, or as a class when expanded; others skip it.

clone_size | d_call | j_call | v_call | cdr3_aa | cdr3_nt
- | TRBD2 | TRBJ2-7 | TRBV9 | CASSVGTSGDQYF | TGTGCCAGCAGCGTTGGGACTAGCGGGGACCAGTACTTC
- | TRBD1 | TRBJ1-1 | TRBV19 | CASSPTRQGTEAFF | TGTGCCAGTAGTCCTACGAGACAGGGCACTGAAGCTTTCTTT
- | TRBD1 | TRBJ2-3 | TRBV19 | CASSIGQGSGTQYF | TGTGCCAGTAGTATAGGACAGGGCAGTGGTACGCAGTATTTT
- | TRBD2 | TRBJ2-1 | TRBV19 | CASSPQRGYYNEQFF | TGTGCCAGTAGTCCCCAGCGGGGTTACTACAATGAGCAGTTCTTC
- | TRBD1 | TRBJ1-4 | TRBV9 | CASSGGQPNEKLFF | TGTGCCAGCAGCGGGGGACAGCCTAATGAAAAACTGTTTTTT
- | - | TRBJ2-7 | TRBV6-5 | CATSQVTSYEQYF | TGTGCCACCTCGCAGGTCACCTCCTACGAGCAGTACTTC
- | - | TRBJ2-1 | TRBV5-1 | CASSPREGGEIYNEQFF | TGCGCCAGCAGCCCCCGGGAAGGCGGAGAAATCTACAATGAGCAGTTCTTC
- | TRBD2 | TRBJ2-1 | TRBV27 | CASSLSLAAALNEQFF | TGTGCCAGCAGTTTGTCACTAGCGGCAGCGTTGAATGAGCAGTTCTTC
- | - | TRBJ2-2 | TRBV18 | CASSLQDGNTGELFF | TGTGCCAGCTCACTCCAGGACGGGAACACCGGGGAGCTGTTTTTT
- | - | TRBJ2-7 | TRBV19 | CASTPGPSSYEQYF | TGTGCCAGTACACCGGGACCGAGCTCCTACGAGCAGTACTTC
once | - | TRBJ1-3 | TRBV6-1 | CASMRDGVSGNTIYF | TGTGCCAGCATGAGGGATGGGGTCTCTGGAAACACCATATATTTT
few | - | TRBJ2-7 | TRBV7-2 | CASSSLSYEQYF | TGTGCCAGCAGCTCTCTATCATACGAGCAGTACTTC
- | TRBD1 | TRBJ2-7 | TRBV28 | CASSSAGTGCYEQYF | TGTGCCAGCAGTTCCGCCGGGACAGGGTGCTACGAGCAGTACTTC
few | - | TRBJ1-5 | TRBV25-1 | CASSEGAHSNQPQHF | TGTGCCAGCAGTGAGGGGGCCCATAGCAATCAGCCCCAGCATTTT
- | - | TRBJ2-1 | TRBV7-9 | CASSPQGPVYNEQFF | TGTGCCAGCAGCCCTCAAGGCCCAGTCTACAATGAGCAGTTCTTC
few | - | TRBJ2-7 | TRBV4-3 | CASSPTTESYEQYF | TGCGCCAGCAGCCCTACGACTGAGTCCTACGAGCAGTACTTC
- | - | TRBJ2-7 | TRBV7-8 | CASSLRDPSYEQYF | TGTGCCAGCAGCCTCAGGGACCCCTCCTACGAGCAGTACTTC
- | TRBD1 | TRBJ2-3 | TRBV6-5 | CASSYSDRGTDTQYF | TGTGCCAGCAGTTATTCCGACAGGGGCACAGATACGCAGTATTTT
- | - | TRBJ1-1 | TRBV2 | CATRNGVQGTEAFF | TGTGCCACCCGGAACGGAGTTCAGGGAACTGAAGCTTTCTTT
- | TRBD1 | TRBJ1-4 | TRBV4-1 | CASSQPRGQGRSEKLFF | TGCGCCAGCAGCCAACCTCGGGGACAGGGGCGATCTGAAAAACTGTTTTTT
- | - | TRBJ2-2 | TRBV6-1 | CASSGIRTATGELFF | TGTGCCAGCAGTGGTATCAGGACAGCCACCGGGGAGCTGTTTTTT
- | TRBD1 | TRBJ2-7 | TRBV28 | CASNDRDRYYEQYF | TGTGCCAGCAATGATCGGGACAGGTACTACGAGCAGTACTTC
- | - | TRBJ1-1 | TRBV7-9 | CASSPRGGMNTEAFF | TGTGCCAGCAGCCCCCGGGGAGGAATGAACACTGAAGCTTTCTTT
- | TRBD1 | TRBJ1-5 | TRBV19 | CASRPGQGRDSNQPQHF | TGTGCCAGTAGGCCGGGACAGGGGAGAGATAGCAATCAGCCCCAGCATTTT
- | TRBD1 | TRBJ2-7 | TRBV14 | CASSQDQGTGPSYEQYF | TGTGCCAGCAGCCAAGATCAAGGGACAGGGCCCTCCTACGAGCAGTACTTC
few | - | TRBJ1-6 | TRBV9 | CASSLRQSSYNSPLHF | TGTGCCAGCAGCCTTAGGCAGAGCTCCTATAATTCACCCCTCCACTTT
once | - | TRBJ2-3 | TRBV5-8 | CASSLEGVYTQYF | TGTGCCAGCAGCTTGGAAGGGGTGTATACGCAGTATTTT
- | - | TRBJ1-4 | TRBV4-1 | CASSSGWGKDEKLFF | TGCGCCAGCAGCTCAGGGTGGGGGAAGGATGAAAAACTGTTTTTT
- | - | TRBJ2-3 | TRBV5-1 | CASSFGDGRGKDTQYF | TGCGCCAGCAGCTTCGGAGACGGGAGAGGGAAAGATACGCAGTATTTT
- | - | TRBJ2-1 | TRBV19 | CASSKTGLLSGNEQFF | TGTGCCAGTAGTAAGACGGGGCTCCTTTCGGGGAATGAGCAGTTCTTC